The entry below gives a single T cell receptor beta chain sequence along with its context. Its antigen is currently unknown. TCRdb's table, derived via immunoSEQ multiplex PCR, lists solely in-frame clones and lacks some. This sample has about 36,000 clones, with approximately 79% found just once. Autoimmune disease history or systemic immunosuppression disqualified patients. CDR3 size: 15 residues. Germline CDR1 reads SNHLY; CDR2 reads FYNNEI. V dropped 6 bases and J dropped 3; count of bases not matched to a gene: 10. The data originate from a study of OX40 agonist ivuxolimab in advanced cancers. Study summary: Patients undergoing dose escalation presented with hepatocellular carcinoma, melanoma, renal cell or head and neck cancer.

Study-level points and caveats: Mean expanded clone counts were higher in CD8+ than CD4+ T cells. Blood T cells, both CD4+ and CD8+, expanded clonally by week 6 at 0.1 to 3.0 mg/kg.

The TCR comes from an adult with an advanced solid tumor such as melanoma, head and neck, liver or kidney cancer. J is TRBJ2-7 and V is TRBV2; 8 nucleotides match TRBD1. The sample was CD4+ or CD8+ T cells sorted from blood, taken in a trial of the OX40 agonist ivuxolimab. CDR3 protein: CASSATGGSHYEQYF. The CDR3 nucleotides are TGTGCCAGCAGCGCAACAGGGGGATCACACTACGAGCAGTACTTC.